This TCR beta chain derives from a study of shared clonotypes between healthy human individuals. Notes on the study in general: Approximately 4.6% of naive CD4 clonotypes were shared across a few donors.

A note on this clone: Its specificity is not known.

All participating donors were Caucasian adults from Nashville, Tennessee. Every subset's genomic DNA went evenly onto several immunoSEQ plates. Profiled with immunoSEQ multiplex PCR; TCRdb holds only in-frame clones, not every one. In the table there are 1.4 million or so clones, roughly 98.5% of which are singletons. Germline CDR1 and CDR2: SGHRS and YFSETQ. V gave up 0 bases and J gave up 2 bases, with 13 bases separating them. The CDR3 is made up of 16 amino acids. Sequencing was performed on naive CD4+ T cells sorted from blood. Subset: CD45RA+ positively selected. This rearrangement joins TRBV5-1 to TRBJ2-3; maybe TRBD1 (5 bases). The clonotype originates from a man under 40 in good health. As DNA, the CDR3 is TGCGCCAGCAGCTTGGTGTCGGACATCTCCACAGATACGCAGTATTTT. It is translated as CASSLVSDISTDTQYF.